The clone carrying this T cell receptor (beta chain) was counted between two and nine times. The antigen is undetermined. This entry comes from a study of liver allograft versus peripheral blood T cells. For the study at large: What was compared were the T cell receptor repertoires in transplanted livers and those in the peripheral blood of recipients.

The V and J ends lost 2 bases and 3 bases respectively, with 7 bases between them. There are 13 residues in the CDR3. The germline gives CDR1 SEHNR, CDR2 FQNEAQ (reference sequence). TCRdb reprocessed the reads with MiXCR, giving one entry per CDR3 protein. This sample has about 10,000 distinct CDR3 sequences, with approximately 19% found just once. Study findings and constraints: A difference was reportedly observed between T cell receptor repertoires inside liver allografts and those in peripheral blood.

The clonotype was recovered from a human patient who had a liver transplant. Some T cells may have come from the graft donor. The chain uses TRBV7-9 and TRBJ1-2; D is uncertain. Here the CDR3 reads CASSLFQDYGYTF. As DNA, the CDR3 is TGTGCCAGCAGCTTATTCCAGGACTATGGCTACACCTTC. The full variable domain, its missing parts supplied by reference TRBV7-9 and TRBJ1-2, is DTGVSQNPRHKITKRGQNVTFRCDPISEHNRLYWYRQTLGQGPEFLTYFQNEAQLEKSRLLSDRFSAERPKGSFSTLEIQRTEQGDSAMYLCASSLFQDYGYTFGSGTRLTVV.